The present T cell receptor beta chain was sequenced within a study of cytomegalovirus exposure and HLA in healthy donors. TCRdb's table, derived via immunoSEQ multiplex PCR, lists solely in-frame clones and lacks some. Here the sample spans 100,000 to 120,000 clones, around 95% being singletons. With respect to this clone: Its antigen is unknown.

Study findings and constraints: Listed as cytomegalovirus-associated were around 160 TCR beta chains.

This clonotype originated in a woman aged 18-35 years in good health and CMV-seronegative. The sequenced sample was PBMCs.

In DNA, the CDR3 is TGTGCCAGCTCACCATTACCGAGAAACACTGAAGCTTTCTTT. Its protein is CASSPLPRNTEAFF. The rearrangement joins TRBV18 to TRBJ1-1; D gene ambiguous. V lost 2 bases and J lost 2, with 9 bases in between. CDR3 size: 14 residues. The germline gives CDR1 KGHSH, CDR2 LQKENI.